The 26 T cell receptor beta chains below were found in one sample sequenced in a study of blood T cell repertoires in COVID-19. Sequenced by immunoSEQ multiplex PCR; TCRdb stores in-frame clones only, minus some. The sample lists a few hundred thousand clones; more than 75% were seen once. Sequencing was carried out using peripheral blood. These receptors all come from a woman in her twenties or thirties with COVID-19, enrolled during active disease.

J is TRBJ2-2 and V is TRBV30; 10 bases match TRBD2. CDR1 is GTSNPN, CDR2 SVGIG, per germline (reference sequence). Trimming removed 7 bases from V and 6 bases from J; junction bases left unmatched: 8. The CDR3 consists of 14 residues. CDR3 sequence reads: CAYRTSGAPGELFF. For the CDR3, the DNA is TGTGCCTACCGGACTAGCGGAGCCCCCGGGGAGCTGTTTTTT.

Concerning this clone: The junction does not match germline at one end; this may be a read error. Additional DNA sequences in this sample encode the identical CDR3. The V and J genes are TRBV29-1 and TRBJ2-7; possibly TRBD1 for D (7 bases). The CDR3 loop spans 16 amino acids. Germline V lookup: CDR1 SQVTM, CDR2 ANQGSEA. CDR3 protein: CSVEERAAQGRYEQYF. CDR3 nucleotides: TGCAGTGTTGAAGAAAGGGCTGCACAGGGGAGGTACGAGCAGTACTTC.

V gene TRBV6-2 or TRBV6-3 combines with J gene TRBJ2-7; TRBD1 matches 7 bases. V was pared by 4 bases and J by 6 bases, with 6 bases of the junction left unmatched. In germline, CDR1 is MNHEY, CDR2 SVGEGT. This CDR3 has 13 amino acids. Written as DNA, the CDR3 is TGTGCCAGCAGTTCAACAGGGGTGGGCGAGCAGTACTTC. Protein product: CASSSTGVGEQYF.

The chain is built from TRBV12-3 or TRBV12-4 and TRBJ2-5; D gene unclear. V shed 5 bases and J shed 4 bases, with 11 bases lying between them. CDR3 length: 13 amino acids. CDR3 residues: CASSPQAVETQYF. The CDR3 nucleotides are TGTGCCAGCAGTCCCCAAGCTGTAGAGACCCAGTACTTC.

The chain couples TRBV30 to TRBJ2-7; 8 nucleotides align to TRBD2. Germline CDR1 GTSNPN, CDR2 SVGIG (reference sequence). The ends lost 3 bases at V and 6 bases at J; junction bases unmatched: 19. This CDR3 contains 17 residues. This CDR3 is CAWSPRWVPGLVSEQYF. CDR3 coding DNA: TGTGCCTGGAGCCCCCGTTGGGTGCCGGGACTAGTCTCCGAGCAGTACTTC.

This chain uses TRBV4-1 with TRBJ2-7; 8 bases are a match to TRBD2. From germline, CDR1 is MGHRA and CDR2 YSYEKL. The CDR3 is 17 amino acids. Losses at the gene ends were 1 base for V and 2 bases for J; bases not matched to a gene: 10. The CDR3 DNA follows: TGCGCCAGCAGCCAAGTCCCCTCCGGGACTAGAGCCTACGAGCAGTACTTC. Amino acids: CASSQVPSGTRAYEQYF.

This clone was detected a few times. This chain links TRBV4-1 with TRBJ1-2, with D perhaps matching TRBD1 (6 bases). The CDR3 runs to 13 residues. Trimming left V 3 bases short and J 3 bases short, with 8 bases between. Per the germline V gene, CDR1 is MGHRA and CDR2 is YSYEKL. The CDR3 spells CASSQGADYGYTF. CDR3 DNA: TGCGCCAGCAGCCAGGGGGCAGACTATGGCTACACCTTC.

This clone was seen only once. The chain uses TRBV19 and TRBJ2-1; D may be TRBD2 (5 bases). Germline V lookup: CDR1 LNHDA, CDR2 SQIVND (reference sequence). This CDR3 spans 14 amino acids. The ends were cut back, 4 bases at V and 7 bases at J, with 14 bases in the middle. The DNA for the CDR3 is TGTGCCAGTAGTACTAGTGGGAGCCGGAATGAGCAGTTCTTC. Its protein product is CASSTSGSRNEQFF.

The J gene is TRBJ2-3, the V gene TRBV5-1; 9 nucleotides line up with TRBD1. The CDR3 is made up of 16 amino acids. CDR1 and CDR2 from the germline V gene are SGHRS and YFSETQ. Trimming took 7 bases from V and 2 from J; bases not matched to a gene: 11. The CDR3 DNA sequence: TGCGCCAGCCGCCGCGGGACAGGGTGGGACACAGATACGCAGTATTTT. Encoded protein: CASRRGTGWDTDTQYF.

CDR3 sequence (DNA): TGTGCTAGTGCCGTGGGGGCCCCAGATACGCAGTATTTT. Its translation: CASAVGAPDTQYF. The chain has TRBV12-5 and TRBJ2-3; D possibly corresponds to TRBD1 (6 bases). This CDR3 contains 13 residues. Germline-derived CDR1 and CDR2 are LGHNT and FRNRAP. V shed 7 bases and J shed 4 bases, with 12 bases lying between them.

The chain uses TRBV5-5 and TRBJ2-1; TRBD1 aligns across 7 bases. CDR1 and CDR2 (germline): SGHKS, YYEKEE (reference sequence). The CDR3 is 13 residues long. J lost 6 bases, V lost 0 bases, and 0 bases had no gene match. For the CDR3, the DNA is TGTGCCAGCAGCTTGGCAGGGGGCAATGAGCAGTTCTTC. Translation gives CASSLAGGNEQFF.

V is TRBV7-9 and J is TRBJ1-2; 7 nucleotides agree with TRBD1. The CDR3 covers 12 residues. The V gene end was trimmed by 5 bases and the J gene end by 8 bases; junction bases not matched to a gene: 5. In germline, CDR1 is SEHNR, CDR2 FQNEAQ (reference sequence). CDR3: CASSRQGGGYTF. The CDR3 DNA reads as TGTGCCAGCAGCCGACAGGGTGGCGGCTACACCTTC.

The table lists this clone with a count of one. The chain is built from TRBV9 and TRBJ2-1; D is undetermined. The CDR3 spans 16 residues. The V gene's germline CDR1 is SGDLS and CDR2 YYNGEE. V was trimmed by 6 bases and J by 6 bases, leaving 22 bases between them. DNA for the CDR3: TGTGCCAGCACTAAGGTCGGAGACTCTCGCCTCAATGAGCAGTTCTTC. This gives the protein CASTKVGDSRLNEQFF.

The V gene is TRBV3-1 (or the pseudogene TRBV3-2), the J gene TRBJ2-5, with 10 bases lining up with TRBD2. Germline lookup yields CDR1 LGHDT and CDR2 YNNKEL (reference sequence). This CDR3 has 18 residues. V was clipped by 0 bases and J by 5 bases; unmatched bases: 12. This CDR3 reads CASSQDFPSGSWIETQYF. The DNA for the CDR3 is TGTGCCAGCAGCCAAGATTTCCCTAGCGGGAGCTGGATCGAGACCCAGTACTTC.

This chain uses TRBV29-1 with TRBJ2-1; TRBD2 aligns across 10 bases. After removal of 6 bases from V and 7 bases from J, the junction contained 9 bases not matched to a gene. Germline values: CDR1 SQVTM, CDR2 ANQGSEA. This CDR3 spans 14 amino acids. The CDR3, as DNA: TGCAGCGTCATGGTAGCGGGAGGAGAAAATGAGCAGTTCTTC. This sequence encodes CSVMVAGGENEQFF.

J is TRBJ2-3 and V is TRBV10-3; D ambiguous. The CDR3 contains 14 residues. The V gene's germline CDR1 is ENHRY and CDR2 SYGVKD. Trimming removed 3 bases at V and 0 bases at J, with 7 bases between. As DNA, the CDR3 is TGTGCCATCAGTGATGTTCCTAGCACAGATACGCAGTATTTT. It translates to CAISDVPSTDTQYF.

The chain combines TRBV4-1 with TRBJ2-7; TRBD1 might be the D (6 bases). Trimming stripped 3 bases from V and 0 bases from J, with 15 bases between. Germline CDR1 is MGHRA and CDR2 is YSYEKL. This CDR3 spans 16 amino acids. The CDR3 nucleotides read TGCGCCAGCAGCCATCTCAGTACAGGGACCTCCTACGAGCAGTACTTC. This encodes CASSHLSTGTSYEQYF.

This chain uses TRBV2 with TRBJ1-6; 8 bases are a match to TRBD1. The V gene end was trimmed by 5 bases and the J gene end by 7 bases; junction bases not matched to a gene: 7. Germline V CDR1 and CDR2: SNHLY, FYNNEI. This CDR3 is built from 15 residues. This chain's CDR3 is CASSRRQGANSPLHF. As DNA, the CDR3 is TGTGCCAGCAGTAGAAGGCAGGGGGCCAATTCACCCCTCCACTTT.

The chain couples TRBV29-1 to TRBJ1-1, with 7 bases fitting TRBD1. J was trimmed by 9 bases and V by 2 bases; bases with no gene match: 9. This CDR3 spans 13 amino acids. Germline CDR1 is SQVTM and CDR2 is ANQGSEA. CDR3 amino acids: CSVELRGRRKAFF. The CDR3 nucleotides are TGCAGCGTTGAACTCAGGGGGAGGCGGAAAGCTTTCTTT.

The CDR3 loop is CASSEIWGGDEQFF. CDR3 bases: TGTGCCAGCAGTGAGATTTGGGGCGGCGATGAGCAGTTCTTC. V gene TRBV6-4 combines with J gene TRBJ2-1; possibly TRBD1 for D (5 bases). CDR3 length: 14 residues. V lost 3 bases and J 8 bases, leaving 14 bases between the germline ends. The germline CDR1 and CDR2 sequences are MRHNA and SNTAGT.

The CDR3 is CASSLDRFYEQYF. The CDR3 DNA reads TGTGCCAGCAGCCTCGACAGGTTCTACGAGCAGTACTTC. The chain carries TRBV28 and TRBJ2-7; a possible D gene is TRBD1 (6 bases). V lost 6 bases, J lost 3 bases, and 12 bases lay in between. Germline V CDR1 and CDR2: MDHEN, SYDVKM. This CDR3 is 13 amino acids long.

The chain has TRBV30 and TRBJ1-1, with TRBD1 identical over 7 bases. Germline V gene sequence: CDR1 GTSNPN, CDR2 SVGIG (reference sequence). CDR3 length equals 14 residues. Germline trimming cut 4 bases from V and 4 bases from J; bases unmatched to any gene: 9. The DNA of the CDR3 is TGTGCCTGGACCTTCGACAGGGTGGTCACTGAAGCTTTCTTT. The encoded protein is CAWTFDRVVTEAFF.

The chain joins TRBV25-1 to TRBJ2-2; possibly TRBD2 for D (5 bases). The CDR3 extends over 14 amino acids. The germline gives CDR1 MGHDK, CDR2 SYGVNS. V lost 3 bases and J 8 bases, leaving 13 bases between the germline ends. The CDR3 DNA reads TGTGCCAGCAGTGATAATAGACCGGGAGGGGAGCTGTTTTTT. Translating it yields CASSDNRPGGELFF.

This sequence joins TRBV30 and TRBJ2-2, with D perhaps TRBD1 (5 bases). With 8 bases removed from V and 0 bases from J, the gap between germline ends came to 10 bases. The CDR3 length is 13 residues. From germline, CDR1 is GTSNPN and CDR2 SVGIG (reference sequence). In nucleotides, the CDR3 is TGTGCCCTGGACAACTCGAACACCGGGGAGCTGTTTTTT. Its protein product is CALDNSNTGELFF. Full variable domain (missing parts from reference TRBV30 and TRBJ2-2): SQTIHQWPATLVQPVGSPLSLECTVEGTSNPNLYWYRQAAGRGLQLLFYSVGIGQISSEVPQNLSASRPQDRQFILSSKKLLLSDSGFYLCALDNSNTGELFFGEGSRLTVL.

The J gene is TRBJ1-2, the V gene TRBV28; D is perhaps TRBD1 (6 bases). Germline assignment: CDR1 MDHEN and CDR2 SYDVKM. The CDR3 runs 16 residues. The V end was cut by 2 bases, the J end by 8 bases, with 21 bases between. The CDR3 DNA follows: TGTGCCAGCAGTTTAATCCCGGGGGGGGGCGGATTAGGCTACACCTTC. Translating it yields CASSLIPGGGGLGYTF.

As for this clone: This CDR3 is missing its conserved last phenylalanine or tryptophan, likely due to a read error. Because the CDR3's place on the DNA is in doubt, the DNA is left out and the CDR3 is given as listed by TCRdb. The chain links TRBV21-1 to TRBJ2-7; TRBD2 is the table's D call and was not checked against the DNA. TRBV21-1 is a listed pseudogene. Both ends counted, the CDR3 spans 9 residues. The CDR3 protein is CASSTLDLA.